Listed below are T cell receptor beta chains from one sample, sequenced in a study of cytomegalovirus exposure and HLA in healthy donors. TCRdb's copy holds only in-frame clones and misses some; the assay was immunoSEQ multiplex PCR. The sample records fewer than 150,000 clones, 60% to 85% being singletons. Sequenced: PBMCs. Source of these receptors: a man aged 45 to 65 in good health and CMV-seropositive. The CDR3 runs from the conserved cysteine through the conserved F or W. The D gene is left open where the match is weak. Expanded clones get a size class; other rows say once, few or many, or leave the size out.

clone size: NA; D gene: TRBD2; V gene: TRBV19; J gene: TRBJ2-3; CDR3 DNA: TGTGCCAGTAGTATCGATTCAGGGCGACTAGCGGGAGGGCTGGATACGCAGTATTTT; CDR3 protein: CASSIDSGRLAGGLDTQYF
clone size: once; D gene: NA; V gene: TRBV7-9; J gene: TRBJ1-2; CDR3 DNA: TGTGCCAGCAGCTTCGGAGGGATACGGGGCTACACCTTC; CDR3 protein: CASSFGGIRGYTF
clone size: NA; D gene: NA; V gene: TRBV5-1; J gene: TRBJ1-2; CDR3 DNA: TGCGCCAGCAGCCCCGATCTGATGCGTGGCTACACCTTC; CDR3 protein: CASSPDLMRGYTF
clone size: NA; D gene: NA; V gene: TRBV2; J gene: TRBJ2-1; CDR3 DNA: TGTGCCAGCAGTGAACTCTCGAATGAGCAGTTCTTC; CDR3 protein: CASSELSNEQFF
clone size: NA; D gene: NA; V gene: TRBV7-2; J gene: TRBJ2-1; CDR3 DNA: TGTGCCAGCAGCTTAGAAGGGGGGGACTACAATGAGCAGTTCTTC; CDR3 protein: CASSLEGGDYNEQFF
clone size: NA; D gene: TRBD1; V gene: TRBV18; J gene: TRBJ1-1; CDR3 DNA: TGTGCCAGCTCGCCCGGGACAGGGGCCCAGAACACTGAAGCTTTCTTT; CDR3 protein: CASSPGTGAQNTEAFF
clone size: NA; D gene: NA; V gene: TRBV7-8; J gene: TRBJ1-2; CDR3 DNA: TGTGCCAGCAGCTTAGGGCGGGGGCCCGGCTATGGCTACACCTTC; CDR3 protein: CASSLGRGPGYGYTF
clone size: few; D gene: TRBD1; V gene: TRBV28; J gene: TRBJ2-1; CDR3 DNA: TGTGCCAGCATCACCGGGACAGAGTACAATGAGCAGTTCTTC; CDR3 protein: CASITGTEYNEQFF
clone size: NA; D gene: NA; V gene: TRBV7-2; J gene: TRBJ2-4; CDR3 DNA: TGTGCCAGCAATCCTGGGCTAGCCAAAAACATTCAGTACTTC; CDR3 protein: CASNPGLAKNIQYF
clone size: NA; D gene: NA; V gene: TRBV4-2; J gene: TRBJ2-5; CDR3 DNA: TGTGCCAGCAGCCAAGAGGGCAGGGCTTGGGAGACCCAGTACTTC; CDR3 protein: CASSQEGRAWETQYF
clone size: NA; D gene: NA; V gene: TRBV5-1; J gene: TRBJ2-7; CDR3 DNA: TGCGCCAGTATGGGGGCTAACCTCTACGAGCAGTACTTC; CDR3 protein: CASMGANLYEQYF
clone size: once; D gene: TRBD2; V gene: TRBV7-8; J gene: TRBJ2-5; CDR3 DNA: TGTGCCAGCAGCTTAGTGACTAGCGGGGAGACCCAGTACTTC; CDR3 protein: CASSLVTSGETQYF
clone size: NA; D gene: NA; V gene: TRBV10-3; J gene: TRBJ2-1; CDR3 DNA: TGTGCCATCGTGGACAAGAGCTCCTACAATGAGCAGTTCTTC; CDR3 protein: CAIVDKSSYNEQFF
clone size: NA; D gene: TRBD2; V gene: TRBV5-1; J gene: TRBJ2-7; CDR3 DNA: TGCGCCAGCAGCTTGGACGGGGGGAGTCCCTACGAGCAGTACTTC; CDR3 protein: CASSLDGGSPYEQYF
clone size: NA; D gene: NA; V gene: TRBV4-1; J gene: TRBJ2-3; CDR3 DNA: TGCGCCAGCAGCCAAGACATGACAGCTAGCACAGATACGCAGTATTTT; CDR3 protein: CASSQDMTASTDTQYF
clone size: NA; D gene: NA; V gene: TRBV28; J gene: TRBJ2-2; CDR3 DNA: TGTGCCAGCAGTTTAGAGGGTACAGGGACCGGGGAGCTGTTTTTT; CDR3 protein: CASSLEGTGTGELFF
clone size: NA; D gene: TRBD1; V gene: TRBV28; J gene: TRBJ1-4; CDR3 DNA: TGTGCCAGCAGCCCCACCGGGACAGCAACTAATGAAAAACTGTTTTTT; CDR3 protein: CASSPTGTATNEKLFF
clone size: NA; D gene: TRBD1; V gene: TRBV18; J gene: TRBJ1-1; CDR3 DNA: TGTGCCAGCTCACCCCCGGGACAGGGCGTTTTGAACACTGAAGCTTTCTTT; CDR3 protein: CASSPPGQGVLNTEAFF
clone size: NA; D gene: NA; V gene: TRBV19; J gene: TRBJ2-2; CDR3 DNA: TGTGCCAGTAGTACACCGGAGGGAACCGGGGAGCTGTTTTTT; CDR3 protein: CASSTPEGTGELFF
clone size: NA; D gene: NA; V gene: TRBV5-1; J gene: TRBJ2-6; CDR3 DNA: TGCGCCAGCAGCTTGGCCCCGGGACTCACTAAGGGGGCCAACGTCCTGACTTTC; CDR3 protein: CASSLAPGLTKGANVLTF